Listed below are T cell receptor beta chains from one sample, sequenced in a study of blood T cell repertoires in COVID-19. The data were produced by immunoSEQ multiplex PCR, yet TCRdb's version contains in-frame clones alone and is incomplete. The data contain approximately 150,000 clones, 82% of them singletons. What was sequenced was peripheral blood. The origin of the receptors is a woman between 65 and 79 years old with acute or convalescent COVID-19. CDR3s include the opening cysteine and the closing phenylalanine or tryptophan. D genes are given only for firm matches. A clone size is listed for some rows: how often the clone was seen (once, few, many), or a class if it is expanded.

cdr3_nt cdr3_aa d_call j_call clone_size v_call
TGTGCCAGCAGTTTCCCCGGGTATGGCTACACCTTC CASSFPGYGYTF NA TRBJ1-2 NA TRBV12-3/TRBV12-4
TGTGCCAGCAGTTTATACGGCGGTGGGGACTACTCCTACGAGCAGTACTTC CASSLYGGGDYSYEQYF TRBD2 TRBJ2-7 NA TRBV27
TGTGCCAGCAGCTCCCGGGGGGGGACACACCAAGAGACCCAGTACTTC CASSSRGGTHQETQYF TRBD2 TRBJ2-5 NA TRBV7-3
TGTGCCAGCAGTTTATCTTACAGGGGGTCCAGCACAGATACGCAGTATTTT CASSLSYRGSSTDTQYF TRBD1 TRBJ2-3 NA TRBV27
TGTGCCAGCAGTTTAAGGGGGGGTTCCTACGAGCAGTACTTC CASSLRGGSYEQYF NA TRBJ2-7 NA TRBV28
TGTGCCAGTAGTCCCTTTTACAGGGGGGAACCTGGAAACACCATATATTTT CASSPFYRGEPGNTIYF TRBD1 TRBJ1-3 NA TRBV19
TGTGCCAGCAGCTTACGGGACACCCGGGTGAGCAATGAGCAGTTCTTC CASSLRDTRVSNEQFF NA TRBJ2-1 NA TRBV7-2
TGTGCCAGCAGCTTAGTGGGCGGGAGACACACCTACAATGAGCAGTTCTTC CASSLVGGRHTYNEQFF TRBD2 TRBJ2-1 NA TRBV11-2
TGTGCCAGTAGTATTCGTGCGGGCAATCAGCCCCAGCATTTT CASSIRAGNQPQHF NA TRBJ1-5 NA TRBV19
TGTGCCAGCAGGACAGACCGCTACACCTTC CASRTDRYTF NA TRBJ1-2 NA TRBV2
TGTGCCAGCAGTTTATGGACTAGCGGGAACACCGGGGAGCTGTTTTTT CASSLWTSGNTGELFF TRBD2 TRBJ2-2 NA TRBV27
TGTGCCAGCAGTGAGGCTTTAGGAGTTATCTACGAGCAGTACTTC CASSEALGVIYEQYF NA TRBJ2-7 once TRBV6-1
TGTGCCAGCAGTTTAGTGGGAGCCGATGAAAAACTGTTTTTT CASSLVGADEKLFF NA TRBJ1-4 NA TRBV28
TGTGCCAGTGCCGCTTCTCGGGAGACCCAGTACTTC CASAASRETQYF NA TRBJ2-5 NA TRBV12-3/TRBV12-4
TGTGCCAGCAGCCGGACCGGGACAGGGAATTCACCCCTCCACTTT CASSRTGTGNSPLHF TRBD1 TRBJ1-6 NA TRBV3-1/TRBV3-2
TGTGCCACCTCGGACCGGGGTATTGGCAATCAGCCCCAGCATTTT CATSDRGIGNQPQHF NA TRBJ1-5 few TRBV19
TGTGCCAGCAGTGCCCTGACAGGGGGTAACACTGAAGCTTTCTTT CASSALTGGNTEAFF TRBD1 TRBJ1-1 NA TRBV25-1
TGCAGTGCTAGCCAGGACAGGGTAGTCTTC CSASQDRVVF TRBD1 TRBJ2-1 NA TRBV20-1
TGCGCCAGCCGCGAGGCCCCAAGTCGGTCAGATACGCAGTATTTT CASREAPSRSDTQYF NA TRBJ2-3 NA TRBV5-1
TGCGCCAGCAGCCAAGAGTTGGGACTAGCGGCCTACGAGCAGTACTTC CASSQELGLAAYEQYF TRBD2 TRBJ2-7 NA TRBV4-3
TGTGCCAGCAGTTTACCCGGGAACACTGAAGCTTTCTTT CASSLPGNTEAFF NA TRBJ1-1 NA TRBV12-3/TRBV12-4
TGTGCCAGCAGCTTAGGAAACAGGGCCCTCAAAGAAAAACTGTTTTTT CASSLGNRALKEKLFF NA TRBJ1-4 NA TRBV7-8
TGTGCCAGCAGCTTTAACGGGGGGGCCCCTTGGGTGGAGCAGTACTTC CASSFNGGAPWVEQYF TRBD2 TRBJ2-7 NA TRBV5-6
TGCGCCAGCAGCTTGGACGGGACTGCCTACAATGAGCAGTTCTTC CASSLDGTAYNEQFF NA TRBJ2-1 NA TRBV5-1
TGTGCCAGTAGTATGGTGGGACTAGCGGGAGGGCTGGACACCGGGGAGCTGTTTTTT CASSMVGLAGGLDTGELFF TRBD2 TRBJ2-2 NA TRBV19
TGTGCCAGTACGGAGAGGACAGGGGACGAGCAGTACTTC CASTERTGDEQYF TRBD1 TRBJ2-7 NA TRBV19
TGCGCCAGCAGCCAAGGACACAGCCTCCGGGGATATGGCTACACCTTC CASSQGHSLRGYGYTF NA TRBJ1-2 NA TRBV4-3